The clone carrying this T cell receptor beta chain showed up many times. Repertoires were generated with immunoSEQ multiplex PCR, while TCRdb's copy carries only in-frame clones and drops some. The profile covers about 64,000 clones, with 84% appearing a single time and 9.8% taken by the ten largest. These data come from a study of OX40 agonist ivuxolimab in advanced cancers. The receptor was derived from an adult with an advanced solid tumor such as melanoma, head and neck, liver or kidney cancer. Here the sequenced sample was CD4+ or CD8+ T cells sorted from blood, taken in a trial of the OX40 agonist ivuxolimab.

The CDR3 sequence: CASSSLPGNTIYF. In DNA form, the CDR3 reads TGTGCCAGCAGCTCCCTCCCTGGAAACACCATATATTTT. V usage is TRBV11-3 and J usage is TRBJ1-3, with D unresolved. CDR3 length equals 13 residues. V lost 4 bases, J lost 2 bases, and 6 bases lay in between. From germline, CDR1 is SGHNT and CDR2 YENEEA.